The T cell receptor beta chain under discussion was sequenced for a study of graft-versus-host responses after intestinal transplantation. Study context: Transplants were multivisceral, liver-intestinal, or isolated intestinal. Anti-thymocyte globulin induction, then tacrolimus and steroids for about 3 years, went to all recipients. Study-wide points: GvH clones appeared in recipient marrow, some first in ileum or blood.

As concerns this clone: The antigen is not known.

Method: immunoSEQ multiplex PCR; TCRdb's copy keeps in-frame clones and lacks some. The sample shows about 82,000 clones, roughly 89% of them seen only once. The ends lost 7 bases at V and 8 bases at J; junction bases unmatched: 19. CDR1 SQVTM and CDR2 ANQGSEA come from the germline V gene. The CDR3 consists of 15 residues. Here the sequenced sample was unstimulated CD4+ T cells sorted from spleen or lymph node cells, taken before intestinal transplant. The TCR originated in a human donor who received an intestinal transplant. This chain connects TRBV29-1 to TRBJ1-1; 7 bases are shared with TRBD1. The CDR3 nucleotides are TGCAGCGCAAGTCCTCCTTCTACCGCGGGACAGGAAGCTTTCTTT. Its translation: CSASPPSTAGQEAFF.